Each of the 7 T cell receptor beta chains below was sequenced from the same sample in a study of CD8 T cells in Susac syndrome. With random hexamers, reverse transcription was performed on about 0.5 to 1 ug of RNA. TCRdb reanalysed the immunoSEQ multiplex PCR reads using MiXCR and keeps one entry per CDR3 protein. The table includes 150,000 to 200,000 distinct CDR3 sequences, over 85% detected once. The sequenced material came from CD4+ T cells from PBMCs. Receptors were obtained from a human donor in good health.

The J gene is TRBJ1-5, the V gene TRBV21-1. TRBV21-1 is noted as a pseudogene. The CDR3 consists of 10 residues. CDR3 nucleotides: TGTGCCAGCATCGGGCCAGCCCAGCATTTT. As protein: CASIGPAQHF.

V and J are TRBV2 and TRBJ2-2, with D tentatively TRBD1 (6 bases). CDR1 SNHLY and CDR2 FYNNEI come from the germline V gene. Trimming cost V 6 bases and J 3 bases, with 11 bases left between them. The CDR3 is made up of 14 amino acids. DNA for the CDR3: TGTGCCAGCAGGCGCACAGGGTACACCGGGGAGCTGTTTTTT. Its protein is CASRRTGYTGELFF.

V is TRBV14 and J is TRBJ2-3, with D possibly matching TRBD1 (5 bases). V was clipped by 3 bases and J by 8 bases, with 9 bases between them. This CDR3 region has 12 residues. In germline, CDR1 is SGHDN, CDR2 FVKESK. This chain's CDR3 is CASSQGHTTQYF. For the CDR3, the DNA is TGTGCCAGCAGCCAGGGGCACACTACGCAGTATTTT.

The genes are TRBV4-2 and TRBJ2-5; 11 bases map to TRBD2. The ends lost 2 bases at V and 0 bases at J; junction bases unmatched: 8. The germline V gene has CDR1 LGHNA and CDR2 YNFKEQ. The CDR3 has 18 amino acids. The CDR3 loop is CASSQSSTSGGYQETQYF. CDR3 DNA: TGTGCCAGCAGCCAATCCTCCACTAGCGGGGGCTACCAAGAGACCCAGTACTTC.

This clonotype showed up just once. This chain connects TRBV27 to TRBJ2-5; TRBD1 agrees at 7 bases. Looked up from germline, CDR1 is MNHEY and CDR2 is SMNVEV (reference sequence). V was pared by 5 bases and J by 1 base, with 7 bases of the junction left unmatched. This CDR3 spans 15 amino acids. In DNA form, the CDR3 reads TGTGCCAGCAGTACCCTCCGGGACAGCCAAGAGACCCAGTACTTC. Its translation is CASSTLRDSQETQYF.

Turning to this clonotype: One end of the junction does not line up with germline, which may come from a read error. CDR3 sequence: CASSLAGRSTDTQYF. The CDR3 DNA sequence: TGTGCCAGCAGCCTAGCGGGGCGGAGCACAGATACGCAGTATTTT. The chain has TRBV7-2 and TRBJ2-3; 9 bases are shared with TRBD2. The CDR3 totals 15 residues. From germline, CDR1 is SGHTA and CDR2 FQGNSA. Full variable domain (rest looked up from reference TRBV7-2 and TRBJ2-3): GAGVSQSPSNKVTEKGKDVELRCDPISGHTALYWYRQSLGQGLEFLIYFQGNSAPDKSGLPSDRFSAERTGGSVSTLTIQRTQQEDSAVYLCASSLAGRSTDTQYFGPGTRLTVL.

The chain has TRBV20-1 and TRBJ1-6, with D uncertain. Looked up from germline, CDR1 is DFQATT and CDR2 is SNEGSKA (reference sequence). Trimming removed 4 bases at V and 7 bases at J, with 11 bases between. The CDR3 extends over 13 amino acids. The CDR3 coding sequence is TGCAGTGCTAACAGACTTAGGAATTCACCCCTCCACTTT. Protein sequence: CSANRLRNSPLHF.